This T cell receptor (beta chain) was retrieved from a study of blood T cell repertoires in COVID-19. Study summary: The United States, Italy and Spain were the sources of the acute and convalescent COVID-19 samples. Sources were T cells, B-cell-depleted T cells, or PBMCs; the material itself was cDNA or gDNA.

Germline-derived CDR1 and CDR2 are SGHKS and YYEKEE (reference sequence). J was trimmed by 6 bases and V by 3 bases; bases with no gene match: 5. This CDR3 has 15 amino acids. Per the authors' pipeline: Nucleated cell number was recorded as an estimate derived from reference gene primer amplification. Profiling relied on immunoSEQ multiplex PCR, and the TCRdb table lists in-frame clones only, not all of them. The V and J calls and clone size are taken from that table; D and trimming were inferred from the DNA. The table has 190,000 or so clones, around nine tenths seen once. V usage is TRBV5-5 and J usage is TRBJ2-1; 11 bases line up with TRBD2. The receptor comes from a man in his forties with active or convalescent COVID-19. Sequences were obtained from peripheral blood. The CDR3 loop reads CASSSTSGVGNEQFF. CDR3 in DNA: TGTGCCAGCAGCTCGACTAGCGGGGTGGGCAATGAGCAGTTCTTC.